This T cell receptor (beta chain) was documented in a study of blood T cell repertoires in COVID-19. Study-wide context: Researchers got acute and convalescent COVID-19 samples from the United States, Italy and Spain. The analysed material was cDNA or gDNA that came from T cells, B-cell-depleted T cells, or PBMCs.

Per the study methods: Estimation of nucleated cell counts relied on the amplification of reference gene primers. Some clones are missing from TCRdb's copy, which holds only in-frame ones; the method was immunoSEQ multiplex PCR. V and J calls and clone size follow that table, whereas D and trimming were derived from the DNA. The repertoire holds 90,000 to 130,000 clones, with more than 65% as singletons. Per the germline V gene, CDR1 is GTSNPN and CDR2 is SVGIG (reference sequence). There are 13 residues in the CDR3. The V gene lost 0 bases and the J gene lost 9 bases, with 12 bases spanning the gap. In this sample, this clone turned up a few times.

V and J are TRBV30 and TRBJ2-4, with unresolved D. Sequenced material: peripheral blood. The receptor comes from a woman older than 75 with acute or convalescent COVID-19. CDR3 residues: CAWSVASGGIQYF. Written as DNA, the CDR3 is TGTGCCTGGAGTGTGGCCTCCGGCGGCATTCAGTACTTC.